This TCR beta chain is drawn from a study of OX40 agonist ivuxolimab in advanced cancers. Study summary: Earlier treatment with anti-PD-1, anti-PD-L1 or anti-CTLA-4 was permitted, and approximately 38% had received some.

Sequencing used immunoSEQ multiplex PCR; TCRdb keeps in-frame clones, though not all of them. Of around 72,000 clones listed, roughly nine tenths are singletons. Regarding this clone: The antigen remains undetermined.

This CDR3 is built from 15 residues. The V and J ends lost 2 bases and 8 bases respectively, with 17 bases between them. Germline lookup yields CDR1 SGDLS and CDR2 YYNGEE. Notes on the study in general: CD4+ and CD8+ blood T cells expanded clonally by week 6 at 0.1 to 3.0 mg/kg. Patients who responded partially at 0.1-3.0 mg/kg showed clonal expansion ranking among the lowest.

The specimen comprised CD4+ or CD8+ T cells sorted from blood, sampled in a trial of the OX40 agonist ivuxolimab. The J gene is TRBJ2-1, the V gene TRBV9, with D perhaps given as TRBD1 or TRBD2 (6 bases each). The origin of this receptor is an adult with an advanced solid tumor such as melanoma, head and neck, liver or kidney cancer. CDR3 protein: CASSVFGGRGYEQFF. DNA of the CDR3: TGTGCCAGCAGCGTTTTTGGGGGGCGAGGGTATGAGCAGTTCTTC.